This TCR beta chain was recorded in a study of T cell repertoires in cytomegalovirus infection (dated by TCRdb to about 2019). Notes on the research overall: The HLA type of each donor mattered for the analysis, because public TCR beta signatures pointed to carriage of CMV infection along with the matching HLA type. The investigation overall reported the following: Cumulative frequency of public TCR beta family members discriminated carriers of CMV infection plus the relevant HLA type in this cohort and an independent roughly 320-donor cohort. The ex vivo response was dominated by HLA-C-restricted CMV-specific TCR beta clonotypes, which also provided the single most frequent clonotype in two of eight donors.

Instrument on record: Illumina HiSeq 1500. In TCRdb, the public reads were trimmed at Q25 with fastp and aligned with MiXCR, with productive beta chains retained. Every distinct CDR3 protein forms one entry, paired with its most common genes and DNA. The sample table records 350,000 to 500,000 distinct CDR3 sequences; about a third of these occur just once. The top ten constitute 12% to 15% of the sample. In its sample, this clonotype was seen many times. Its cognate antigen has yet to be identified. No quality values exist for individual bases; no much larger clone is one base distant. CDR1 and CDR2, looked up from the germline V gene, are SGHTA and FQGNSA. The CDR3 has 18 amino acids, counting the end cysteine and phenylalanine. The DNA shown is the 54-base CDR3, in frame from base 1. Relative to germline, V is 0 bases shorter and J is 6 bases shorter, with 24 bases between their ends.

The sample was PBMCs. In this chain, TRBV7-2 is recombined with TRBJ2-7; the D region possibly corresponds to TRBD2 (5 bases align). The TCR comes from a human donor in good health (CMV status not recorded). Some clones in this sample may be carry-over from other donors' samples. The CDR3 protein: CASSLAVRRSFKPSEQYF. The DNA sequence is TGTGCCAGCAGCTTAGCCGTCAGGAGGTCCTTCAAACCCTCCGAGCAGTACTTC.